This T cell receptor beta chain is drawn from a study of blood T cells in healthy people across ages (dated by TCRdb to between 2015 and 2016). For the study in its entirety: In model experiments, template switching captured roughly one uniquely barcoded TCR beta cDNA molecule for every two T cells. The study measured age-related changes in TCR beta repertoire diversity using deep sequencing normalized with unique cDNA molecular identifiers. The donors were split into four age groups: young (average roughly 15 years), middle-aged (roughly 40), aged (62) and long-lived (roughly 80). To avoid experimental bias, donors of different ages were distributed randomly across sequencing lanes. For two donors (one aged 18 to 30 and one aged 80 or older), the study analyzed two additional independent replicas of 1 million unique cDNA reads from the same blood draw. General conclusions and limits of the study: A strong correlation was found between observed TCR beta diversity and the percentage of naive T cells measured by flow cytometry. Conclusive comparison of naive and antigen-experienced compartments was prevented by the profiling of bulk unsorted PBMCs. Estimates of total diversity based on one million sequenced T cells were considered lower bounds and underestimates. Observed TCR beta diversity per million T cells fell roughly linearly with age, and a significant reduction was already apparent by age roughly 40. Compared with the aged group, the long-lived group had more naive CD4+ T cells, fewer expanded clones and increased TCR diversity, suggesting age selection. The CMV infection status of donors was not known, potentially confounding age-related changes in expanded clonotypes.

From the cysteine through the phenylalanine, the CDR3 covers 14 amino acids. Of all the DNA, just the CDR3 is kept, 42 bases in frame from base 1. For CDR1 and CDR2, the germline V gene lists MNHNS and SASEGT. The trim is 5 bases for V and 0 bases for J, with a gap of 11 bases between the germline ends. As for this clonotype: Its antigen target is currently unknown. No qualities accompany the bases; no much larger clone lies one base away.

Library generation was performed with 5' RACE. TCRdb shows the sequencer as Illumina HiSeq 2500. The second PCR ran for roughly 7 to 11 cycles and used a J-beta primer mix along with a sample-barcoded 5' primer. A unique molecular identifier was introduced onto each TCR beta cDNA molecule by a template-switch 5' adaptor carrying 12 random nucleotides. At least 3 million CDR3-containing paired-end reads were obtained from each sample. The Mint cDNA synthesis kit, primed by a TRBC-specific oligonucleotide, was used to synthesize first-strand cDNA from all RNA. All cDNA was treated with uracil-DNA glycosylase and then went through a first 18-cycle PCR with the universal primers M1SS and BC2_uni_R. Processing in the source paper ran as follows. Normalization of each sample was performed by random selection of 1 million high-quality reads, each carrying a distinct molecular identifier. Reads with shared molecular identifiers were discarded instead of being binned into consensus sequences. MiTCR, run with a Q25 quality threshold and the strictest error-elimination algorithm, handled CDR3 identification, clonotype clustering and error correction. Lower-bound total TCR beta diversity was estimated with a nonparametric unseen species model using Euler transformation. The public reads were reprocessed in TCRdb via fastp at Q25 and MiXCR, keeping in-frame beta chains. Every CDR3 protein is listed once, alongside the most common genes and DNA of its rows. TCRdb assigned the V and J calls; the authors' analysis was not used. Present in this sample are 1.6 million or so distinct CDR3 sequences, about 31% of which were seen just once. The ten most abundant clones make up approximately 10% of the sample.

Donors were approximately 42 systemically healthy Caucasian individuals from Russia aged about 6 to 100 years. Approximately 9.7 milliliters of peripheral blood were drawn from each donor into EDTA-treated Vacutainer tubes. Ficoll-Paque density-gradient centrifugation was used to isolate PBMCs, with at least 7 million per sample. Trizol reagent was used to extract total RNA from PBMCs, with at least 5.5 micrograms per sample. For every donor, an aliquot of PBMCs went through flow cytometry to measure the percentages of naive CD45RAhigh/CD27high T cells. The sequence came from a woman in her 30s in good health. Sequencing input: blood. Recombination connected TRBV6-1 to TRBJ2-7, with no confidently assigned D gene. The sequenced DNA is TGTGCCAGCAGTCCCCACGAAGTCTCCTACGAGCAGTACTTC. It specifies CASSPHEVSYEQYF.